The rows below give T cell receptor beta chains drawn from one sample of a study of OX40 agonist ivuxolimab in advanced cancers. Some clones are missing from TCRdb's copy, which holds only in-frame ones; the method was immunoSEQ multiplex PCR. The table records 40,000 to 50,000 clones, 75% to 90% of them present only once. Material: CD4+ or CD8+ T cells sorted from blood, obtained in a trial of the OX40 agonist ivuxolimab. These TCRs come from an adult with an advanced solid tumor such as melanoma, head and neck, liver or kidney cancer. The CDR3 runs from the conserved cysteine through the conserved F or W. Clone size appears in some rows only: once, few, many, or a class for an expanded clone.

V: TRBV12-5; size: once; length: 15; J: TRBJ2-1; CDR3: CASAQGTASYNEQFF
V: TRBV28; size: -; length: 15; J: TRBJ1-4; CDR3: CASSSLGGLGGKLFF
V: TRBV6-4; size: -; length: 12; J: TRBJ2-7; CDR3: CASFSRTYEQYF
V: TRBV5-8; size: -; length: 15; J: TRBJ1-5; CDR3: CASSQRTGGFQPQHF
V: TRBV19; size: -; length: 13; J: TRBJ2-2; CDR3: CASSIWGAGELFF
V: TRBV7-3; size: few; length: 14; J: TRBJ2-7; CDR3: CASSLGGPTYEQYF
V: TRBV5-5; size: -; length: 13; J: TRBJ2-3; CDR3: CASSLPQRDTQYF
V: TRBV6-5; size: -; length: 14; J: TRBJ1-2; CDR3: CASSYRQGDGGYTF
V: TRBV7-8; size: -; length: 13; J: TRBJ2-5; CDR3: CASRPTSQETQYF
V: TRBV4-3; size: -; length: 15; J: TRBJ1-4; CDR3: CASSQDWLTNEKLFF
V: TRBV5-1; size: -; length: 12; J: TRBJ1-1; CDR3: CASSLAEGTAFF
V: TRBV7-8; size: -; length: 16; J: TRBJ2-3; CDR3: CASSLAFAGGQDTQYF
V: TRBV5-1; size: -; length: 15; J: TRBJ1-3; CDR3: CASSPGTGASNTIYF
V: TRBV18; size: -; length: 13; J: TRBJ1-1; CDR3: CASSQPGTGMGFF
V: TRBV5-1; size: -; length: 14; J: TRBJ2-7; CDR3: CASSLQGPWYEQYF
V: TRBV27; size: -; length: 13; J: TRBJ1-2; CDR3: CASSRSRDYGYTF
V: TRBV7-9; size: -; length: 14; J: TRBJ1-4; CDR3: CASSPGTGREKLFF
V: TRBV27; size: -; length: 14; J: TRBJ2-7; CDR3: CASRGDRGRYEQYF